This T cell receptor (beta chain) derives from a study of blood T cell repertoires in COVID-19. For the study at large: The cDNA or gDNA used as material had been derived from T cells, B-cell-depleted T cells, or PBMCs.

There are 12 residues in the CDR3. V was trimmed by 4 bases and J by 3 bases, leaving 7 bases between them. Per germline, CDR1 SGHDN and CDR2 FVKESK. Only in-frame clones appear in the TCRdb table, and some are missing; sequencing was by immunoSEQ multiplex PCR. The sample lists fewer than 400,000 clones, more than 75% occurring once. Donors in Cohort 3 who had recovered were those with two negative PCRs, healthcare professional clearance, or resolution of their symptoms. In its sample, this clone was seen many times. The same CDR3 also results from other DNA sequences found in this sample. The J gene is TRBJ2-7, the V gene TRBV14; D is undetermined. The sequencing sample was made of PBMCs or T cells enriched from blood (not recorded which). This TCR came from a man aged 25 to 40 who had recovered from COVID-19. The CDR3 is CASSPANYEQYF. CDR3 nucleotide sequence: TGTGCCAGCAGCCCTGCGAACTACGAGCAGTACTTC.